This entry describes one TCR beta chain. There is no known antigen for this receptor. Base-call qualities are not available, and no considerably larger clone is one nucleotide away. The germline V gene sets CDR1 to SGHRS and CDR2 to YFSETQ. Trimming removed 4 bases from V and 5 bases from J, leaving 16 bases between the germline ends. The CDR3 measures 15 amino acids from cysteine to phenylalanine. The entry retains the CDR3 DNA only, 45 bases that are in frame from base 1. TCRbeta CDR3 regions were amplified from genomic DNA using the immunoSEQ Assay, a bias-controlled multiplex PCR. In the authors' own workflow: Within the assay, amplification of reference gene primers was used to estimate how many nucleated cells each sample contained. To quantify the absolute abundance of each unique TCRbeta CDR3 rearrangement, sequence reads were collapsed and filtered. For each sample, productive Simpson clonality was calculated by taking the square root of Simpson's diversity index across productive rearrangements. Entries here come from immuneACCESS through TCRdb and include only in-frame sequences with V and J called. Some clones fail to appear in such tables; in the studies checked, an unresolved V gene covers under half of the shortfall, and the cause of the remainder is unknown. The DNA was the basis for D and trimming; V, J and clone size are from that table. The sample has about 130,000 clones on record, approximately 79% of them singletons. The top ten clones comprise roughly 2.3% of the sample.

These data belong to a study of blood T cell repertoires in COVID-19 (dated by TCRdb to about 2020). The study in broad terms: Samples covering the acute and convalescent phases of COVID-19 were provided by collaborators in the United States, Italy and Spain. The prospective study material was composed of cDNA or gDNA derived from T cells, B-cell-depleted T cells, or PBMCs. The dataset comprised deeply sampled blood TCRbeta repertoires from subjects exposed to, actively infected with, or recovered from COVID-19. The repertoires were made available in a free public database intended to serve as a resource for research on the immune response to SARS-CoV-2. The samples were drawn from the first 160 participants of the ongoing ImmuneRACE study and from 1,254 subjects provided by 6 global collaborators. The sample metadata nearly always contained a de-identified subject ID, COVID-19 status, age in years and sex. Where available, HLA class I and class II types were obtained from metadata supplied by the sample provider rather than from assay-based typing.

Broad study findings and their caveats: Clinical and demographic metadata were provided uncurated, with the amount varying by source and participant.

Enrolling through a virtual design, the prospective study's participants ranged in age from roughly 18 to 95 years and lived across roughly 23 United States geographic areas. In the prospective study, cohorts were assigned on the basis of participant-reported clinical history obtained from a screening survey and a study questionnaire. In the prospective study, mobile phlebotomists collected whole blood, serum and a nasopharyngeal or oropharyngeal swab from each participant. Additional blood draws and questionnaires over an approximately 2-month period could optionally be provided by prospective study participants. Before DNA extraction, prospective study blood samples were shipped either frozen or at room temperature.

Material: PBMCs or T cells enriched from blood (not recorded which). The clonotype was recovered from a man between 35 and 55 years old with acute COVID-19. This chain joins TRBV5-1 to TRBJ2-1, with TRBD2 as a weak D call on 5 bases. The CDR3: CASSPQVGVHNEQFF. In nucleotide form, the sequence is TGCGCCAGCAGCCCCCAGGTCGGGGTCCACAATGAGCAGTTCTTC. This CDR3, with the reference TRBV5-1 and TRBJ2-1 proteins standing in past its ends, gives the full variable domain KAGVTQTPRYLIKTRGQQVTLSCSPISGHRSVSWYQQTPGQGLQFLFEYFSETQRNKGNFPGRFSGRQFSNSRSEMNVSTLELGDSALYLCASSPQVGVHNEQFFGPGTRLTVL.